This T cell receptor (beta chain) originates from a study of regulatory T cells in long-lasting Graves disease. Whole-study results and caveats: With persistent disease, TRBV28, TRBJ1-2 and TRBJ2-5 were the favored segments.

This clonotype was picked up many times. Its antigen is unidentified. Building the TCR beta libraries relied on iRepertoire HTBI primers, and CDR3 regions underwent Arm-PCR. Original data processing: The study identified roughly 59 TRBV and 14 to 15 TRBJ segments across samples. TCRdb re-called the multiplex PCR reads through MiXCR, storing one row per CDR3 protein. These V and J calls rely on TCRdb rather than the paper's analysis. The sample lists 350,000 to 500,000 distinct CDR3 sequences; around 20% were seen once. The germline V gene has CDR1 SNHLY and CDR2 FYNNEI. This CDR3 is built from 13 residues. The time point was: persistent/refractory GD, antithyroid drugs over 5 years with positive TRAb. Isolated PBMC RNA provided the starting material for the TCR library. Patients met American Thyroid Association criteria for Graves' disease. The collection involved drawing 8 to 9 milliliters of peripheral blood into EDTA tubes.

The sample was peripheral blood mononuclear cells (PBMCs), taken when the disease was refractory, from a patient treated with antithyroid drugs. The clonotype comes from a female donor with Graves disease. V and J are TRBV2 and TRBJ2-1; D is undetermined. The CDR3 DNA is TGTGCAAATTCCTTGAGCTCCTACAATGAGCAGTTCTTC. Its translation: CANSLSSYNEQFF.